This entry is about one TCR beta chain. Antigen unknown. This sample is part of a study of T cell responses to AZD1222 COVID-19 vaccine. The study pooled second doses at about 4 or about 12 weeks. The V and J ends lost 5 bases and 0 bases respectively, with 23 bases between them. Germline V gives CDR1 SGHAT, CDR2 FQNNGV. The CDR3 contains 18 residues. The repertoire was sequenced with immunoSEQ multiplex PCR; TCRdb's copy has only in-frame clones and lacks some. The table records approximately 160,000 clones, around 90% of them present only once. Study results and caveats: Donors in the cohort were predominantly white British and more often female, and clonal diversity was possibly underestimated. Repertoires were obtained only post-peak T cell response.

This specimen was peripheral blood, taken 28 days after the second AZD1222 dose. This TCR derives from an adult who received the AZD1222 COVID-19 vaccine. V is TRBV11-2 and J is TRBJ2-7; TRBD1 or TRBD2 may be the D gene (8 bases each). The CDR3 here is CASSIRRGGTGRSYEQYF. CDR3 nucleotide sequence: TGTGCCAGCAGCATAAGACGCGGGGGGACAGGCCGCTCCTACGAGCAGTACTTC.